This TCR beta chain appears in the sequencing data of a study of blood T cells in healthy people across ages. Trimming took off 6 bases at V and 3 bases at J, with 12 bases between the two ends. CDR1 is MNHEY and CDR2 is SMNVEV in the germline V gene (reference sequence). The CDR3 has 13 residues. A sample-barcoded 5' primer and a J-beta primer mix were used in a second PCR of roughly 7 to 11 cycles. TCRdb itself ran the 5' RACE reads through MiXCR, one entry per CDR3 protein. This table holds some 700,000 distinct CDR3 sequences, 40% to 45% found once. The chain is built from TRBV27 and TRBJ2-7; D not resolved. The clonotype was recovered from a woman aged 55-69 years in good health. Source material: blood. The CDR3 DNA reads TGTGCCAGCAGGTCAGAAGTACTCTACGAGCAGTACTTC. It yields the protein CASRSEVLYEQYF.